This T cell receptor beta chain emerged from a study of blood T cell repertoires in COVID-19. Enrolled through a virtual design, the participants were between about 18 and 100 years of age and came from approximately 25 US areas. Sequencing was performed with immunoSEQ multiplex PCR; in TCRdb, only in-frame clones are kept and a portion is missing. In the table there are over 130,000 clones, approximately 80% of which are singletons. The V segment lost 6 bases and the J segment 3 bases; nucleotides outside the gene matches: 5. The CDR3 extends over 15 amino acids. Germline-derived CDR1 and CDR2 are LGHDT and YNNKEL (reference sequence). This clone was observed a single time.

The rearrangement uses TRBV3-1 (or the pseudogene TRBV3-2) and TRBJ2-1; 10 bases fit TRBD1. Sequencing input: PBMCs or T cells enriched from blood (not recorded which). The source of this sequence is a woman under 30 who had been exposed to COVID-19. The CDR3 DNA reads TGTGCCAGCAGACCCGGGACAGGGGTCTACAATGAGCAGTTCTTC. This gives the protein CASRPGTGVYNEQFF.